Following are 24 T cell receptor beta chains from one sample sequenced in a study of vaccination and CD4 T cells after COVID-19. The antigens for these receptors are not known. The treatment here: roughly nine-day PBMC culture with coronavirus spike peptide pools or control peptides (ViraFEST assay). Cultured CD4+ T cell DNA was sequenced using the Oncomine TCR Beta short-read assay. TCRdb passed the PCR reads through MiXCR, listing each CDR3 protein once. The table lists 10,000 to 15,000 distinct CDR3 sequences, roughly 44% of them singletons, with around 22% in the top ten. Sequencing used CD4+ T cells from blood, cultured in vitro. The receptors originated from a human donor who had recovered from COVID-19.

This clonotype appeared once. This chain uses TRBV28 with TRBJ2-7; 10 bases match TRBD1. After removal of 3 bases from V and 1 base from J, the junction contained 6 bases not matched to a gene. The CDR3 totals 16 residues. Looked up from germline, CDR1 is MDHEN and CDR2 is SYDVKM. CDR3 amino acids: CASSFSRDRGSYEQYF. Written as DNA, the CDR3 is TGTGCCAGCAGTTTTTCCCGGGACAGGGGTTCCTACGAGCAGTACTTC.

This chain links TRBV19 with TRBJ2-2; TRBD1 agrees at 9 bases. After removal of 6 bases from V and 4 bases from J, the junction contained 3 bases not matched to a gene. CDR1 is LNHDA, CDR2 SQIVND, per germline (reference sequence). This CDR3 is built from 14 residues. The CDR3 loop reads CASRRDRATGELFF. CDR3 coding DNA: TGTGCCAGTAGGAGGGACAGGGCCACCGGGGAGCTGTTTTTT.

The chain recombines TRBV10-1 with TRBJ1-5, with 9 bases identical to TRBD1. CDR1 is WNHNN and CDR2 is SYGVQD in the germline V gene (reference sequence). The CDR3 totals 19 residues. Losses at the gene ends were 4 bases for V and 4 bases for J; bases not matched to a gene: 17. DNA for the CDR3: TGCGCCAGCAGTGGGGGCGGGACAGGGTTGGAGGAAGTAAATCAGCCCCAGCATTTT. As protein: CASSGGGTGLEEVNQPQHF.

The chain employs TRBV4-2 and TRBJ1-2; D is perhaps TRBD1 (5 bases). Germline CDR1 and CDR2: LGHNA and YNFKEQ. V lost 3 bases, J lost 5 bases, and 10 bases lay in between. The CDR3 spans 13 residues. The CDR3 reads CASSQETAYGYTF. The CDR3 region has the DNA TGTGCCAGCAGCCAGGAGACAGCTTATGGCTACACCTTC.

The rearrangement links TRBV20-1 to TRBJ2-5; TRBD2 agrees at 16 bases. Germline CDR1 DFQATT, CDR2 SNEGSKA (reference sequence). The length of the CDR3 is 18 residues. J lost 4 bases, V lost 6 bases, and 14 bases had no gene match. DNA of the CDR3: TGCAGTGCCTATGGCAGGGGACTAGCGGGGGGGCAGCGAGAGACCCAGTACTTC. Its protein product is CSAYGRGLAGGQRETQYF.

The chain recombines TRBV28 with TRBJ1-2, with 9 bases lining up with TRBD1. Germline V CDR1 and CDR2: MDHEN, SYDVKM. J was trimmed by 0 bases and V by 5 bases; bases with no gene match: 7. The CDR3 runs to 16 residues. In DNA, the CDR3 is TGTGCCAGCAGTGGGGGGGGACAGGGATCTAACTATGGCTACACCTTC. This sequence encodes CASSGGGQGSNYGYTF.

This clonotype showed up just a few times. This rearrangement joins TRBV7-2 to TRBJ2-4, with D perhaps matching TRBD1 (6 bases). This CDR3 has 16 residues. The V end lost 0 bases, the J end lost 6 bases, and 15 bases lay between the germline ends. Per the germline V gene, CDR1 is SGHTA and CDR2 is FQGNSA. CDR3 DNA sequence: TGTGCCAGCAGCTTAGCGCTTGGGGGCGGTGGAAACATTCAGTACTTC. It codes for CASSLALGGGGNIQYF.

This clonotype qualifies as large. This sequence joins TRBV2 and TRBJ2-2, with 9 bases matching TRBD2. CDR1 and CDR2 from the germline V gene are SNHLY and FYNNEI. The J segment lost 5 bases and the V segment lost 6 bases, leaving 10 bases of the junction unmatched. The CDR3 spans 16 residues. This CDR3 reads CASSPSATSGTGELFF. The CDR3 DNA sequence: TGTGCCAGCAGCCCCTCGGCCACTAGCGGGACCGGGGAGCTGTTTTTT.

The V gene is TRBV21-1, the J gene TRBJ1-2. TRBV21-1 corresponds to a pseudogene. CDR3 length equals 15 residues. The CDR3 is CASRTRRRQRGGYTF. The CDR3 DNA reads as TGTGCCAGCAGGACTAGGCGGAGGCAACGGGGTGGCTACACCTTC.

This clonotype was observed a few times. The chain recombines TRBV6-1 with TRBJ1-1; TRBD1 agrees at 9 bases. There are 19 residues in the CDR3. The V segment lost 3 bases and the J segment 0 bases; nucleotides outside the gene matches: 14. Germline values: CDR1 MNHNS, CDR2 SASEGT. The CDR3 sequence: CASSDPSGQGFSMNTEAFF. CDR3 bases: TGTGCCAGCAGTGACCCCTCCGGACAGGGGTTTTCTATGAACACTGAAGCTTTCTTT.

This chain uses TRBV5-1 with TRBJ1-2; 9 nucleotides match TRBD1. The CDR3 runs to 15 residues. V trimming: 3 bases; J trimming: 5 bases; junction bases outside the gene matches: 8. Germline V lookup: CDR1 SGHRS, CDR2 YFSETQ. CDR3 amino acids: CASSSKGTGSYGYTF. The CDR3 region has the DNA TGCGCCAGCAGCTCCAAGGGGACAGGGAGTTATGGCTACACCTTC.

The CDR3 DNA reads TGTGCCAGCAGTTTTTCGGTAACGTACACTGAAGCTTTCTTT. Residues: CASSFSVTYTEAFF. This chain connects TRBV28 to TRBJ1-1; D ambiguous. V lost 3 bases to trimming and J lost 3 bases, with 11 bases between them. CDR3 length equals 14 residues. Germline CDR1 is MDHEN and CDR2 is SYDVKM.

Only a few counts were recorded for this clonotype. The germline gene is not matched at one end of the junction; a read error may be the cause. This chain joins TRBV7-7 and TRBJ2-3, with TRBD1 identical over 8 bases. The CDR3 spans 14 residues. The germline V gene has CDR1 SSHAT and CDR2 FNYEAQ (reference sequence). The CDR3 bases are TGTGCTAGCAGCCCAGGGACAGGAACAGATACGCAGTATTTT. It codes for CASSPGTGTDTQYF.

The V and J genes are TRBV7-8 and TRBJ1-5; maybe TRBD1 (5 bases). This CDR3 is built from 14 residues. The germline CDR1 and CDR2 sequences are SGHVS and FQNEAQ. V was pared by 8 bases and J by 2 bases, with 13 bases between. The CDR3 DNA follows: TGTGCCAGCCAGGGCAGGGAGGGCAATCAGCCCCAGCATTTT. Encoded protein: CASQGREGNQPQHF.

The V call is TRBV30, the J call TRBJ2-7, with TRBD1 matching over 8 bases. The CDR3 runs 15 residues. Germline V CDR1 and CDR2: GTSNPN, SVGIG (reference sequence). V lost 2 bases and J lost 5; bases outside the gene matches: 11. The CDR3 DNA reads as TGTGCCTGGAGTAGGGGGAACAGGGGGATCGACGAGCAGTACTTC. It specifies CAWSRGNRGIDEQYF.

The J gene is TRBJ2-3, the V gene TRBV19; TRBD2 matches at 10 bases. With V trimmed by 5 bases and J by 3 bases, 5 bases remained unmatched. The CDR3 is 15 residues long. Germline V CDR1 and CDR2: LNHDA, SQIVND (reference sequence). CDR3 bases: TGTGCCAGTAGTGACCCTAGCGGGAGTACAGATACGCAGTATTTT. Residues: CASSDPSGSTDTQYF.

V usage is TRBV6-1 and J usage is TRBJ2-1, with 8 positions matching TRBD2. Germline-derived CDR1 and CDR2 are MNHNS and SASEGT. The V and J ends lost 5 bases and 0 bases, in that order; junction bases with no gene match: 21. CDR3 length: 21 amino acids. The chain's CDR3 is CASSQTGASGSYRSSYNEQFF. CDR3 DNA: TGTGCCAGCAGTCAGACGGGGGCTAGCGGGTCCTATAGAAGCTCCTACAATGAGCAGTTCTTC.

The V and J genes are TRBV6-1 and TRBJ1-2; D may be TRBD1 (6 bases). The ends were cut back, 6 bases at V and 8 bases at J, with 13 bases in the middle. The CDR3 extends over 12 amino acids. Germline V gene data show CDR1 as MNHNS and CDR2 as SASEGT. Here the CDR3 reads CASRSNRVGYTF. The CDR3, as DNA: TGTGCCAGCAGATCGAACAGGGTCGGCTACACCTTC.

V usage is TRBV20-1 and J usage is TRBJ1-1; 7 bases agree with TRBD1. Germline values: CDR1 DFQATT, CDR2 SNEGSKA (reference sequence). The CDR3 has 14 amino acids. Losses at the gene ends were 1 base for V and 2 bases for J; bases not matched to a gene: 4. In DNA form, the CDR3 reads TGCAGTGCTAGAGCAGGGACAGCAAACACTGAAGCTTTCTTT. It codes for CSARAGTANTEAFF.

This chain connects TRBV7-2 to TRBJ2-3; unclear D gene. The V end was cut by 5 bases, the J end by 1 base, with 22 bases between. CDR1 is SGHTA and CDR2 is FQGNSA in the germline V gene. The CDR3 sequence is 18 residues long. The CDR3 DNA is TGTGCCAGCAGCCCCTTTAGAACCCCACGGCAGGGCACAGATACGCAGTATTTT. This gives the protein CASSPFRTPRQGTDTQYF.

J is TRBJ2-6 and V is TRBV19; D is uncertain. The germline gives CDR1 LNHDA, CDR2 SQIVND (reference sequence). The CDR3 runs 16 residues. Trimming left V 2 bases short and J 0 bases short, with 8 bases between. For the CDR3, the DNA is TGTGCCAGTAGTATAAGGCCTAGCTCTGGGGCCAACGTCCTGACTTTC. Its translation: CASSIRPSSGANVLTF.

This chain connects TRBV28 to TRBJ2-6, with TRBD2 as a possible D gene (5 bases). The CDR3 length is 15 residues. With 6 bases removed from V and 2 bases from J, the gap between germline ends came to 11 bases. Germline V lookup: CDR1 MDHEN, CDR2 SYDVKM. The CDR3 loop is CASSTLRAGANVLTF. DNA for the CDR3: TGTGCCAGCAGCACCCTGCGGGCTGGGGCCAACGTCCTGACTTTC.

The CDR3 spells CASSLAGGHETQYF. DNA for the CDR3: TGTGCCAGCAGCTTAGCGGGAGGCCACGAGACCCAGTACTTC. The J gene is TRBJ2-5, the V gene TRBV7-2, with a weak D call TRBD2 (6 bases). Germline values: CDR1 SGHTA, CDR2 FQGNSA. The CDR3 sequence is 14 residues long. Trimming took 0 bases from V and 5 from J, leaving 10 bases between them.

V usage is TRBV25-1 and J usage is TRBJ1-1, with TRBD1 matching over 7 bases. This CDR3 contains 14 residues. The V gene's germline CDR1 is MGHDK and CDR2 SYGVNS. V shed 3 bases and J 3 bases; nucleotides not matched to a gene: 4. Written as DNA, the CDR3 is TGTGCCAGCAGTGATGCTGACAGGGACACTGAAGCTTTCTTT. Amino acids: CASSDADRDTEAFF.